A selection of T cell receptor beta chains follows, all from one sample in a study of blood T cell repertoires in COVID-19. The data were produced by immunoSEQ multiplex PCR, yet TCRdb's version contains in-frame clones alone and is incomplete. The table has tens of thousands of clones, less than 90% seen once. The sample taken for sequencing was peripheral blood. These receptors were collected from a man between 35 and 55 years old with acute or convalescent COVID-19. Both conserved end residues are part of each CDR3. The order of the fields is V gene, clone size, J gene, D gene, CDR3 protein, CDR3 DNA. The D gene is left open where the match is weak. Expanded clones get a size class; other rows say once, few or many, or leave the size out.

>TRBV6-1|.|TRBJ2-4|.
CASSEEGFRKNIQYF
TGTGCCAGCAGTGAAGAGGGGTTCCGAAAAAACATTCAGTACTTC
>TRBV15|.|TRBJ1-5|TRBD1
CATSRDPTGAQPQHF
TGTGCCACCAGCAGAGATCCTACAGGGGCGCAGCCCCAGCATTTT
>TRBV7-9|.|TRBJ2-3|TRBD1
CASSFGQGDADTQYF
TGTGCCAGCAGCTTCGGACAGGGGGATGCAGATACGCAGTATTTT
>TRBV25-1|.|TRBJ2-7|TRBD2
CASSSSGLPYEQYF
TGTGCCAGCAGTTCTAGCGGGCTTCCCTACGAGCAGTACTTC
>TRBV12-3/TRBV12-4|.|TRBJ2-3|.
CASSFTRDTQYF
TGTGCCAGCAGTTTCACCAGAGATACGCAGTATTTT
>TRBV24-1|few|TRBJ2-7|TRBD1
CATSPRDRSYEQYF
TGTGCCACCAGCCCACGGGACAGATCCTACGAGCAGTACTTC
>TRBV4-1|.|TRBJ2-1|.
CASSQRAEYYNEQFF
TGCGCCAGCAGCCAGAGGGCAGAGTACTACAATGAGCAGTTCTTC
>TRBV3-1/TRBV3-2|.|TRBJ2-1|TRBD2
CASRGLESDEQFF
TGTGCCAGCAGGGGACTAGAAAGCGATGAGCAGTTCTTC
>TRBV5-5|.|TRBJ1-1|.
CASSLDIIQAFF
TGTGCCAGCAGCTTGGACATCATTCAAGCTTTCTTT
>TRBV19|.|TRBJ1-1|.
CASSIGVWDTEAFF
TGTGCCAGTAGTATCGGGGTTTGGGACACTGAAGCTTTCTTT
>TRBV24-1|.|TRBJ2-2|TRBD1
CATSDRTGAGELFF
TGTGCCACCAGTGACCGGACAGGGGCCGGGGAGCTGTTTTTT
>TRBV3-1/TRBV3-2|.|TRBJ1-2|.
CASSPVPTDTYGYTF
TGTGCCAGCAGCCCAGTACCGACAGATACCTATGGCTACACCTTC
>TRBV5-4|.|TRBJ2-1|.
CASSPGRTGSSYNEQFF
TGTGCCAGCAGCCCAGGGAGGACTGGAAGCTCCTACAATGAGCAGTTCTTC
>TRBV18|.|TRBJ2-7|TRBD1
CASSQTGLGEQYF
TGTGCCAGCTCACAGACAGGGTTGGGGGAGCAGTACTTC
>TRBV5-4|.|TRBJ2-1|.
CASVLDSASYNEQFF
TGTGCCAGCGTATTGGACTCGGCCTCCTACAATGAGCAGTTCTTC
>TRBV5-1|.|TRBJ2-1|.
CASSPGSGVSHNEQFF
TGCGCCAGCAGCCCAGGTTCGGGGGTTTCGCACAATGAGCAGTTCTTC
>TRBV7-6|.|TRBJ2-7|TRBD1
CASSFVHGTASHYEQYF
TGTGCCAGCAGCTTTGTCCATGGGACAGCCTCTCACTACGAGCAGTACTTC
>TRBV5-1|once|TRBJ1-5|.
CASSLSAGSNQPQHF
TGCGCCAGCAGCCTTAGCGCGGGTAGCAATCAGCCCCAGCATTTT
>TRBV19|once|TRBJ2-7|TRBD1
CASAAGTGMYEQYF
TGTGCCAGTGCCGCCGGGACAGGGATGTACGAGCAGTACTTC
>TRBV5-1|.|TRBJ1-1|.
CASSLRPREDTEAFF
TGCGCCAGCAGCTTGCGGCCCAGGGAGGACACTGAAGCTTTCTTT
>TRBV27|.|TRBJ2-1|TRBD1
CASSPDRGVYNEQFF
TGTGCCAGCAGTCCAGACAGGGGGGTCTACAATGAGCAGTTCTTC
>TRBV6-1|.|TRBJ2-7|TRBD2
CASSEPSGRYTYEQYF
TGTGCCAGCAGTGAGCCTAGCGGGAGGTATACCTACGAGCAGTACTTC
>TRBV5-5|.|TRBJ1-5|.
CASSRDSSRAQHF
TGTGCCAGCAGCCGGGACTCGTCCAGGGCCCAGCATTTT
>TRBV27|.|TRBJ2-7|.
CASRETGTYEQYF
TGTGCCAGCAGAGAAACAGGGACCTACGAGCAGTACTTC
>TRBV6-5|.|TRBJ1-4|TRBD1
CAIYRGWDEKLFF
TGTGCCATTTACAGGGGCTGGGATGAAAAACTGTTTTTT
>TRBV5-1|.|TRBJ2-1|TRBD2
CASSSMGEGLYEQFF
TGCGCCAGCAGCTCGATGGGGGAGGGCCTCTATGAGCAGTTCTTC
>TRBV5-4|.|TRBJ2-2|TRBD2
CASSPLAGGPNGELFF
TGTGCCAGCAGCCCCTTAGCGGGGGGGCCCAACGGGGAGCTGTTTTTT
>TRBV6-1|once|TRBJ2-5|.
CASSEVGGEPPGETQYF
TGTGCCAGCAGTGAAGTGGGGGGAGAACCCCCGGGGGAGACCCAGTACTTC
>TRBV12-3/TRBV12-4|.|TRBJ1-2|.
CASSLGGGGYTF
TGTGCCAGCAGTTTAGGGGGAGGTGGCTACACCTTC
>TRBV6-1|few|TRBJ1-2|.
CASSEYGVKNGYTF
TGTGCCAGCAGTGAATACGGGGTGAAGAATGGCTACACCTTC
>TRBV6-6|few|TRBJ2-7|.
CASSYSTGPTTYEQYF
TGTGCCAGCAGTTACTCGACGGGTCCGACTACCTACGAGCAGTACTTC
>TRBV6-2/TRBV6-3|.|TRBJ1-5|.
CASSYAIFQPQHF
TGTGCCAGCAGTTACGCGATATTCCAGCCCCAGCATTTT
>TRBV5-1|.|TRBJ2-7|TRBD1
CASSLAVGQAAYEQYF
TGCGCCAGCAGCTTGGCCGTGGGACAGGCGGCATACGAGCAGTACTTC
>TRBV5-1|.|TRBJ1-4|.
CATATGPSTNEKLFF
TGCGCCACTGCGACAGGTCCCTCAACTAATGAAAAACTGTTTTTT
>TRBV6-2/TRBV6-3|few|TRBJ1-1|TRBD1
CASSDWDRGRTEAFF
TGTGCCAGCAGCGACTGGGACAGGGGGCGGACTGAAGCTTTCTTT
>TRBV30|.|TRBJ2-7|.
CAWILSSYEQYF
TGTGCCTGGATCCTAAGCTCCTACGAGCAGTACTTC
>TRBV30|.|TRBJ1-2|.
CAWREDRWSGYGYTF
TGTGCCTGGAGGGAAGACAGGTGGAGTGGGTATGGCTACACCTTC
>TRBV6-5|once|TRBJ2-7|.
CASSRLGGYEQYF
TGTGCCAGCAGCCGCTTGGGGGGTTACGAGCAGTACTTC
>TRBV7-9|.|TRBJ2-7|TRBD1
CASTRQGYEQYF
TGTGCCAGCACAAGACAGGGCTACGAGCAGTACTTC
>TRBV7-9|.|TRBJ1-2|.
CASSRNRVHGYTF
TGTGCCAGCAGCAGGAACAGGGTACATGGCTACACCTTC
>TRBV5-5|.|TRBJ1-2|TRBD1
CASSWDRGGGYTF
TGTGCCAGCAGTTGGGACAGGGGGGGAGGCTACACCTTC
>TRBV20-1|.|TRBJ2-7|.
CSASFGSNYEQYF
TGCAGTGCTAGTTTCGGTTCGAACTACGAGCAGTACTTC
>TRBV19|.|TRBJ2-1|TRBD2
CASSQAPSGYNEQFF
TGTGCCAGTAGTCAGGCTCCTAGCGGTTACAATGAGCAGTTCTTC
>TRBV9|.|TRBJ2-2|TRBD2
CASSAEVAGAGELFF
TGTGCCAGCAGCGCCGAAGTAGCGGGAGCCGGGGAGCTGTTTTTT
>TRBV6-1|.|TRBJ1-2|.
CASSVAQTGHNYGYTF
TGTGCCAGCAGTGTCGCCCAGACGGGACACAACTATGGCTACACCTTC
>TRBV6-6|.|TRBJ1-5|TRBD1
CASSLSTGGSDQPQHF
TGTGCCAGCAGCCTATCGACAGGGGGGAGCGATCAGCCCCAGCATTTT
>TRBV10-3|.|TRBJ1-3|TRBD1
CAISVTGDVSGNTIYF
TGTGCCATCAGTGTTACAGGGGACGTCTCTGGAAACACCATATATTTT
>TRBV2|.|TRBJ2-5|.
CASSEIVVNF
TGTGCCAGCAGTGAAATAGTGGTAAACTTC